A single sample gave rise to the 30 T cell receptor beta chains below, sequenced in a study of blood T cell repertoires in COVID-19 (dated by TCRdb to 2020 to 2022). Libraries came from the immunoSEQ multiplex PCR assay. The source is immuneACCESS, and TCRdb retained only in-frame sequences with V and J called. Part of the clones is not carried over; for the studies checked, unresolved V genes explain less than half of this, and the remainder is unexplained. The sample table contains about 300,000 clones; only one count was recorded for nearly 90% of them. About 8.5% of the sample is in the top ten clones. The specimen sequenced was peripheral blood. The origin of the receptors is a man in his late teens or twenties with active or convalescent COVID-19.

This clone was detected only once. This chain joins TRBV25-1 and TRBJ1-5; D remains unclear. Germline V gene lookup returns CDR1 MGHDK and CDR2 SYGVNS. The CDR3 is 13 amino acids. V dropped 0 bases and J dropped 4 bases, with 4 bases sitting between them. Here the CDR3 reads CASSEYRNQPQHF. The CDR3 region has the DNA TGTGCCAGCAGTGAATATCGGAATCAGCCCCAGCATTTT.

The chain recombines TRBV9 with TRBJ1-3; D may be TRBD1 (5 bases). This CDR3 is 15 amino acids long. Between the trimmed V and J ends, which lost 3 bases and 1 base, there was a span of 11 bases. Per germline, CDR1 SGDLS and CDR2 YYNGEE. The CDR3 protein is CASSATGASGNTIYF. CDR3 DNA sequence: TGTGCCAGCAGCGCCACAGGAGCATCTGGAAACACCATATATTTT.

This chain connects TRBV15 to TRBJ1-2; 8 nucleotides match TRBD1. Germline loops: CDR1 LNHNV, CDR2 YYDKDF (reference sequence). Trimming at V came to 2 bases and at J to 7 bases, leaving 9 bases not matched to a gene. CDR3 size: 15 residues. The chain's CDR3 is CATSRIRQGISGYTF. The CDR3 DNA sequence: TGTGCCACCAGCAGAATCCGACAGGGGATCTCTGGCTACACCTTC. Full variable domain (outside the CDR3, taken from reference TRBV15 and TRBJ1-2): DAMVIQNPRYQVTQFGKPVTLSCSQTLNHNVMYWYQQKSSQAPKLLFHYYDKDFNNEADTPDNFQSRRPNTSFCFLDIRSPGLGDTAMYLCATSRIRQGISGYTFGSGTRLTVV.

The V and J genes are TRBV18 and TRBJ1-5; no definite D call. Trimming cost V 6 bases and J 1 base, with 10 bases left between them. The CDR3 is 14 residues long. Germline values: CDR1 KGHSH, CDR2 LQKENI. CDR3 in DNA: TGTGCCAGCTCTGCCTCTAAGAGCAATCAGCCCCAGCATTTT. Its translation is CASSASKSNQPQHF.

The rearrangement uses TRBV15 and TRBJ2-6; D may be TRBD2 (5 bases). The CDR3 contains 16 residues. Germline CDR1 reads LNHNV; CDR2 reads YYDKDF (reference sequence). Trimming stripped 0 bases from V and 0 bases from J, with 6 bases between. CDR3 nucleotide sequence: TGTGCCACCAGCAGAGATCGGGGCTCTGGGGCCAACGTCCTGACTTTC. Its protein is CATSRDRGSGANVLTF.

V is TRBV9 and J is TRBJ1-1; 8 bases are shared with TRBD1. The CDR3 has 18 amino acids. The J segment lost 1 base and the V segment lost 3 bases, leaving 14 bases of the junction unmatched. CDR1 and CDR2 from the germline V gene are SGDLS and YYNGEE. The CDR3 loop is CASSARPTGAPGNTEAFF. CDR3 nucleotides: TGTGCCAGCAGCGCTAGGCCGACAGGGGCCCCCGGGAACACTGAAGCTTTCTTT. Full variable domain (rest looked up from reference TRBV9 and TRBJ1-1): DSGVTQTPKHLITATGQRVTLRCSPRSGDLSVYWYQQSLDQGLQFLIQYYNGEERAKGNILERFSAQQFPDLHSELNLSSLELGDSALYFCASSARPTGAPGNTEAFFGQGTRLTVV.

The chain carries TRBV27 and TRBJ1-2; maybe TRBD1 (5 bases). Germline V gene data show CDR1 as MNHEY and CDR2 as SMNVEV (reference sequence). This CDR3 is built from 13 residues. The germline V and J ends were trimmed by 9 bases and 2 bases, with 13 bases remaining between them. The CDR3 loop reads CASRGTENYGYTF. CDR3 DNA sequence: TGTGCCAGTCGGGGGACGGAGAACTATGGCTACACCTTC.

This sequence joins TRBV7-2 and TRBJ2-1, with TRBD2 matching 10 bases. J gave up 3 bases and V 3 bases, and 5 bases lay outside the gene matches. CDR3 size: 16 residues. The germline V gene has CDR1 SGHTA and CDR2 FQGNSA. The CDR3 DNA sequence: TGTGCCAGCAGCTTCGACAGCGGGGGGGTCTACAATGAGCAGTTCTTC. It encodes CASSFDSGGVYNEQFF.

The J gene is TRBJ2-5, the V gene TRBV27; D may be TRBD1 (5 bases). The CDR3 spans 18 residues. V was pared by 0 bases and J by 0 bases, with 17 bases between. The germline gives CDR1 MNHEY, CDR2 SMNVEV (reference sequence). CDR3 nucleotide sequence: TGTGCCAGCAGTTTATCCCGACAGCCCAACTACCACCAAGAGACCCAGTACTTC. Its protein is CASSLSRQPNYHQETQYF.

This clone was observed a single time. V usage is TRBV6-6 and J usage is TRBJ2-7, with D perhaps TRBD1 (6 bases). V was pared by 7 bases and J by 1 base, with 14 bases between. The CDR3 consists of 14 residues. Per germline, CDR1 MNHNY and CDR2 SVGAGI (reference sequence). The CDR3 region is CASINDRLSYEQYF. In nucleotides, the CDR3 is TGTGCCAGCATCAACGACAGGTTATCCTACGAGCAGTACTTC.

The rearrangement uses TRBV5-6 and TRBJ2-7, with 10 bases identical to TRBD1. From germline, CDR1 is SGHDT and CDR2 YYEEEE. V dropped 4 bases and J dropped 6; count of bases not matched to a gene: 7. The CDR3 consists of 14 residues. The CDR3 spells CASSQGTGVVEQYF. As DNA, the CDR3 is TGTGCCAGCAGCCAGGGGACAGGGGTAGTCGAGCAGTACTTC.

V is TRBV10-1 and J is TRBJ2-3, with D perhaps TRBD2 (5 bases). CDR1 is WNHNN, CDR2 SYGVQD, per germline (reference sequence). This CDR3 has 17 amino acids. Trimming left V 5 bases short and J 4 bases short, with 22 bases between. The chain's CDR3 is CASSHLRTREDPDTQYF. CDR3 DNA sequence: TGCGCCAGCAGTCATTTACGGACTCGCGAGGATCCAGATACGCAGTATTTT.

The chain carries TRBV6-5 and TRBJ2-2; TRBD1 agrees at 7 bases. CDR1 and CDR2 (germline): MNHEY, SVGAGI. J lost 5 bases, V lost 0 bases, and 6 bases had no gene match. The CDR3 has 16 amino acids. The CDR3 loop reads CASSYSVGGRTGELFF. The CDR3 DNA sequence: TGTGCCAGCAGTTACTCAGTAGGGGGCCGGACCGGGGAGCTGTTTTTT.

The V gene is TRBV4-2, the J gene TRBJ1-2; no definite D call. This CDR3 comprises 14 residues. V was cut by 4 bases and J by 7 bases, with 16 bases left in between. Germline V gives CDR1 LGHNA, CDR2 YNFKEQ. The CDR3 region is CASSPQIDGSGYTF. The CDR3 coding sequence is TGTGCCAGCAGCCCTCAAATAGACGGGTCTGGCTACACCTTC.

The chain has TRBV18 and TRBJ2-1, with 7 bases lining up with TRBD1. The CDR3 is made up of 17 amino acids. With 2 bases clipped from V and 5 bases from J, the junction kept 12 bases outside the gene matches. Germline V lookup: CDR1 KGHSH, CDR2 LQKENI. The CDR3 here is CASSPLIGTANDNEQFF. For the CDR3, the DNA is TGTGCCAGCTCACCATTGATCGGGACAGCGAACGACAATGAGCAGTTCTTC.

This clone was recorded once. The V and J genes are TRBV6-4 and TRBJ1-2, with 8 bases that match TRBD1. The CDR3 extends over 15 amino acids. V shed 0 bases, J shed 2 bases, and the junction held 2 bases outside the gene matches. Germline V CDR1 and CDR2: MRHNA, SNTAGT. The chain's CDR3 is CASSDSAGGNYGYTF. The DNA of the CDR3 is TGTGCCAGCAGTGACTCTGCAGGGGGCAACTATGGCTACACCTTC.

The CDR3 DNA follows: TGTGCCAGCAGCTCCCGAAACAGGAACACCGGGGAGCTGTTTTTT. Amino acids: CASSSRNRNTGELFF. The chain carries TRBV7-2 and TRBJ2-2, with D unresolved. Germline lookup yields CDR1 SGHTA and CDR2 FQGNSA. Trimming took 4 bases from V and 1 from J, leaving 10 bases between them. This CDR3 has 15 amino acids.

This chain connects TRBV19 to TRBJ1-1, with 9 bases aligning to TRBD1. Looked up from germline, CDR1 is LNHDA and CDR2 is SQIVND (reference sequence). CDR3 length equals 13 residues. The V and J ends lost 6 bases and 10 bases, in that order; junction bases with no gene match: 9. The CDR3 region has the DNA TGTGCCAGTAGCGACTCGCCGGGACAGGGAGCTTTCTTT. This translates into CASSDSPGQGAFF.

The chain couples TRBV11-2 to TRBJ1-2; no clear D. V was pared by 5 bases and J by 4 bases, with 20 bases between. Germline CDR1 reads SGHAT; CDR2 reads FQNNGV. The CDR3 has 16 amino acids. The CDR3 reads CASSPNGIFASYGYTF. For the CDR3, the DNA is TGTGCCAGCAGCCCGAACGGAATTTTTGCTAGCTATGGCTACACCTTC.

The chain has TRBV13 and TRBJ2-5, with no clear D. The CDR3 length is 15 residues. Trimming stripped 0 bases from V and 5 bases from J, with 13 bases between. From germline, CDR1 is PRHDT and CDR2 FYEKMQ (reference sequence). In nucleotides, the CDR3 is TGTGCCAGCAGCTTAGGAAGAGCCCCCCGGGAGACCCAGTACTTC. Residues: CASSLGRAPRETQYF.

This clone was found once. At one of its ends the junction is not consistent with the germline gene, which may arise from a read error. V usage is TRBV19 and J usage is TRBJ1-1; 8 nucleotides match TRBD1. The germline gives CDR1 LNHDA, CDR2 SQIVND (reference sequence). The CDR3 contains 16 residues. The CDR3 coding sequence is TGTGCCAGTAGTGTAGACGGACAGGGCCTGAGGACTGAAGCTTTCTTT. Translating gives CASSVDGQGLRTEAFF.

Note on this clone: Other nucleotide sequences in the sample specify the same CDR3. The chain uses TRBV7-2 and TRBJ1-4; 8 bases line up with TRBD1. The CDR3 totals 14 residues. Germline V lookup: CDR1 SGHTA, CDR2 FQGNSA. V dropped 5 bases and J dropped 3; count of bases not matched to a gene: 2. The CDR3 bases are TGTGCCAGCAGCCTGGACAGGGCTAATGAAAAACTGTTTTTT. It encodes CASSLDRANEKLFF. The full variable domain, its missing parts supplied by reference TRBV7-2 and TRBJ1-4, is GAGVSQSPSNKVTEKGKDVELRCDPISGHTALYWYRQSLGQGLEFLIYFQGNSAPDKSGLPSDRFSAERTGGSVSTLTIQRTQQEDSAVYLCASSLDRANEKLFFGSGTQLSVL.

In DNA, the CDR3 is TGCGCCAGCAGTCATCAACAGGGGGCGTCCTACAATGAGCAGTTCTTC. It translates to CASSHQQGASYNEQFF. The V call is TRBV23-1, the J call TRBJ2-1; 9 positions agree with TRBD1. TRBV23-1 carries the ORF label, with uncertain function. Trimming took 3 bases from V and 1 from J; bases not matched to a gene: 4. This CDR3 is 16 amino acids long.

The chain couples TRBV5-1 to TRBJ2-7; 7 bases are a match to TRBD2. The CDR3 is 13 residues long. Losses at the gene ends were 6 bases for V and 3 bases for J; bases not matched to a gene: 6. The germline CDR1 and CDR2 sequences are SGHRS and YFSETQ. DNA of the CDR3: TGCGCCAGCAAAAGCGGGGTGAACTACGAGCAGTACTTC. Amino acid sequence: CASKSGVNYEQYF.

V is TRBV27 and J is TRBJ2-5; tentatively, D is TRBD2 (7 bases). Germline V gene data show CDR1 as MNHEY and CDR2 as SMNVEV (reference sequence). This CDR3 region has 13 residues. V gave up 3 bases and J gave up 5 bases, with 10 bases separating them. CDR3 sequence: CASSLGGLETQYF. Here the CDR3 DNA reads TGTGCCAGCAGTTTGGGGGGGCTGGAGACCCAGTACTTC.

The chain carries TRBV6-5 and TRBJ1-4, with 7 bases matching TRBD1. V lost 8 bases to trimming and J lost 7 bases; unmatched junction nucleotides: 7. The CDR3 has 13 residues. CDR1 is MNHEY and CDR2 is SVGAGI in the germline V gene. This CDR3 reads CASQTGSGEKLFF. CDR3 DNA: TGTGCCAGCCAGACAGGGTCGGGTGAAAAACTGTTTTTT.

V and J are TRBV6-5 and TRBJ2-5, with D perhaps TRBD1 or TRBD2 (7 bases each). Germline loops: CDR1 MNHEY, CDR2 SVGAGI. The CDR3 covers 13 residues. The V end lost 6 bases, the J end lost 5 bases, and 13 bases lay between the germline ends. CDR3 in DNA: TGTGCCAGCAGATACAGGGGAGGGGAGACCCAGTACTTC. Its protein is CASRYRGGETQYF.

The rearrangement uses TRBV3-1 (or the pseudogene TRBV3-2) and TRBJ2-7; TRBD1 might be the D (5 bases). CDR1 LGHDT and CDR2 YNNKEL come from the germline V gene (reference sequence). V was clipped by 4 bases and J by 3 bases, with 13 bases between them. The CDR3 runs 14 residues. CDR3 loop: CASSPGGHIYEQYF. CDR3 nucleotide sequence: TGTGCCAGCAGCCCGGGCGGACATATCTACGAGCAGTACTTC.

Regarding this clone: The sample contains more than one DNA sequence encoding this CDR3. V gene TRBV9 combines with J gene TRBJ1-4; D might be TRBD1 (6 bases). Trimming removed 0 bases at V and 6 bases at J, with 6 bases between. This CDR3 has 13 residues. CDR1 and CDR2 (germline): SGDLS, YYNGEE. CDR3 in amino acids: CASSVGQDEKLFF. CDR3 nucleotides: TGTGCCAGCAGCGTAGGACAGGATGAAAAACTGTTTTTT.

This clone has just one count. The rearrangement joins TRBV6-5 to TRBJ2-7; possibly TRBD2 for D (6 bases). CDR1 is MNHEY and CDR2 is SVGAGI in the germline V gene. The CDR3 runs 15 residues. Trimming cost V 2 bases and J 1 base, with 12 bases left between them. The chain's CDR3 is CASSYGTLSSYEQYF. Written as DNA, the CDR3 is TGTGCCAGCAGTTACGGGACTTTGTCTTCCTACGAGCAGTACTTC.